This T cell receptor (beta chain) is drawn from a study of OX40 agonist ivuxolimab in advanced cancers. This clone was observed a few times. The data were produced by immunoSEQ multiplex PCR, yet TCRdb's version contains in-frame clones alone and is incomplete. The sample contains about 59,000 clones, 80% to 95% of which appear only once. This specimen consisted of CD4+ or CD8+ T cells sorted from blood, obtained in a trial of the OX40 agonist ivuxolimab. The TCR originated in an adult with an advanced solid tumor such as melanoma, head and neck, liver or kidney cancer.

The CDR3 loop is CASSSQGPSGSSTDTQYF. CDR3 bases: TGTGCCAGCAGCTCACAGGGTCCTAGCGGGAGTTCCACAGATACGCAGTATTTT. V is TRBV7-9 and J is TRBJ2-3; 10 bases are a match to TRBD2. V shed 4 bases, J shed 2 bases, and the junction held 12 bases outside the gene matches. The CDR3 covers 18 residues. Looked up from germline, CDR1 is SEHNR and CDR2 is FQNEAQ (reference sequence).